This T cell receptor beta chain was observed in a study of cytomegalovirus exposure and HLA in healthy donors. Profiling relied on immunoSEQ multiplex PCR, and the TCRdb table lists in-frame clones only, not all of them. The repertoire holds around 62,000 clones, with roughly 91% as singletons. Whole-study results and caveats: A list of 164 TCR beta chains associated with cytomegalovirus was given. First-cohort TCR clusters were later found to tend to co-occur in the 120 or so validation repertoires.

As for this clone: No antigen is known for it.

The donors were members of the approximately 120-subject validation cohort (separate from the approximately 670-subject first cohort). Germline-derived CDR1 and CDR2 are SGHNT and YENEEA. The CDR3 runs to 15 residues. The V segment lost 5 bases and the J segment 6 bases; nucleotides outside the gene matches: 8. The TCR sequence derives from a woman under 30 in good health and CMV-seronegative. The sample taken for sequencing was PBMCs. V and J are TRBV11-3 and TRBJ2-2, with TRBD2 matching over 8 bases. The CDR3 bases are TGTGCCAGCAGCCGGGGGGGTAGCCGAGCCGGGGAGCTGTTTTTT. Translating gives CASSRGGSRAGELFF. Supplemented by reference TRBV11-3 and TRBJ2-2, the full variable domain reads EAGVVQSPRYKIIEKKQPVAFWCNPISGHNTLYWYLQNLGQGPELLIRYENEEAVDDSQLPKDRFSAERLKGVDSTLKIQPAELGDSAVYLCASSRGGSRAGELFFGEGSRLTVL.